The 7 T cell receptor beta chains below were found in one sample sequenced in a study of cytomegalovirus exposure and HLA in healthy donors. PCR primers comprised 60 Vbeta and 13 Jbeta primers. Produced via immunoSEQ multiplex PCR; TCRdb's table is partial and in-frame only. Among fewer than 50,000 clones listed, around three fifths were seen once. Sequencing input: PBMCs. These receptors all come from a man aged 50 to 59 in good health and CMV-seropositive.

The chain is built from TRBV19 and TRBJ2-7, with D possibly being TRBD1 (5 bases). V was shortened by 3 bases and J by 3 bases, with 15 bases between the two germline ends. There are 15 residues in the CDR3. CDR1 LNHDA and CDR2 SQIVND come from the germline V gene (reference sequence). The CDR3 region has the DNA TGTGCCAGTAGTATTGGGGCTTCGTCCAGCTACGAGCAGTACTTC. Protein: CASSIGASSSYEQYF.

V and J are TRBV7-9 and TRBJ2-4, with TRBD2 matching over 11 bases. After removal of 4 bases from V and 3 bases from J, the junction contained 2 bases not matched to a gene. Germline V CDR1 and CDR2: SEHNR, FQNEAQ (reference sequence). The CDR3 loop spans 15 amino acids. The CDR3 sequence is CASSSLAGGKNIQYF. CDR3 bases: TGTGCCAGCAGCTCGCTAGCGGGAGGCAAAAACATTCAGTACTTC. Using reference TRBV7-9 and TRBJ2-4 for the parts outside the CDR3, the full variable domain is DTGVSQNPRHKITKRGQNVTFRCDPISEHNRLYWYRQTLGQGPEFLTYFQNEAQLEKSRLLSDRFSAERPKGSFSTLEIQRTEQGDSAMYLCASSSLAGGKNIQYFGAGTRLSVL.

This rearrangement joins TRBV29-1 to TRBJ2-2, with 8 bases matching TRBD1. CDR1 and CDR2 (germline): SQVTM, ANQGSEA. There are 14 residues in the CDR3. V gave up 5 bases and J gave up 1 base; unmatched junction bases: 3. The CDR3 region is CSVRTGMNTGELFF. For the CDR3, the DNA is TGCAGCGTTAGGACAGGGATGAACACCGGGGAGCTGTTTTTT.

The V gene is TRBV5-1, the J gene TRBJ1-2, with D possibly being TRBD1 (6 bases). The CDR3 runs 14 residues. The germline gives CDR1 SGHRS, CDR2 YFSETQ. Deletions cut 0 bases from V and 5 bases from J, with 11 bases between. The DNA of the CDR3 is TGCGCCAGCAGCTTGGCTCCAGGGGTTTATGGCTACACCTTC. Residues: CASSLAPGVYGYTF.

The chain recombines TRBV5-6 with TRBJ2-7; D unclear. V lost 2 bases and J lost 4, with 4 bases in between. The CDR3 length is 11 residues. The V gene's germline CDR1 is SGHDT and CDR2 YYEEEE. The CDR3 loop is CASSFSYEQYF. The CDR3 DNA sequence: TGTGCCAGCAGCTTTTCATACGAGCAGTACTTC.

The chain couples TRBV7-2 to TRBJ2-7; 7 nucleotides align to TRBD1. CDR1 is SGHTA, CDR2 FQGNSA, per germline. There are 15 residues in the CDR3. Trimming removed 3 bases from V and 2 bases from J; junction bases left unmatched: 7. The CDR3 nucleotides are TGTGCCAGCAGCTTCGGACAGGTAGAAACCTACGAGCAGTACTTC. As protein: CASSFGQVETYEQYF.

The chain employs TRBV5-8 and TRBJ2-3; D perhaps matches TRBD2 (5 bases). The V gene's germline CDR1 is SGHTS and CDR2 YDEGEE. Deletions cut 1 base from V and 5 bases from J, with 11 bases between. This CDR3 region has 14 residues. CDR3 nucleotide sequence: TGTGCCAGCAGCTTGCTCGGGGTTCAAGATACGCAGTATTTT. Its translation is CASSLLGVQDTQYF.